This T cell receptor (beta chain) derives from a study of tissue T cells after allogeneic stem cell transplantation. Sample time point: mouse harvest day 14 after allogeneic transplant. Mouse grafts combined 10^7 T-cell-depleted bone marrow cells with 10^6 splenic CD5+ T cells. This mouse GVHD model was MHC-mismatched B6 to BALB/c, profiled day 7 or 14. As concerns this clone: Mouse germline and gene names are used. The read stops 1 residue short of the end of the CDR3; the missing end is completed from the germline J gene.

This table comes from immunoSEQ multiplex PCR, and its TCRdb copy is limited to in-frame clones, with some not included. The table lists 2,200 or so clones, 51% of them singletons. The germline V gene encodes CDR1 KGHPV and CDR2 FQNQEV (reference sequence). The CDR3 sequence is 15 residues long. The ends were cut back, 6 bases at V and 3 bases at J, with 12 bases in the middle. The clonotype was recovered from a female BALB/c mouse given C57BL/6 T cells with graft-versus-host disease after an allogeneic hematopoietic cell transplant. The specimen was lymph node tissue. The J gene is TRBJ1-6, the V gene TRBV26, with D unresolved. TRBJ1-6 is recorded as an ORF, its role being uncertain. The covered CDR3 bases are TGTGCCAGCAGCCCCCCCGACAACTATAATTCGCCCCTCTAC. This encodes CASSPPDNYNSPLY. In full, the CDR3 reads CASSPPDNYNSPLYF.